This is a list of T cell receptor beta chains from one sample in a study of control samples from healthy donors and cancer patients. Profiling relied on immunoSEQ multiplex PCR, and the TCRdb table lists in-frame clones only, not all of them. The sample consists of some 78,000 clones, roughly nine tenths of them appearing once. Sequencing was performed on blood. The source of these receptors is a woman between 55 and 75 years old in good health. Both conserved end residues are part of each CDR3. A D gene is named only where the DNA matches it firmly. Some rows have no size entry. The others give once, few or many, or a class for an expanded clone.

CDR3 DNA: TGTGCCAGCAGTGAATGGGGTTCTGGGGCCAACGTCCTGACTTTC; CDR3 protein: CASSEWGSGANVLTF; J gene: TRBJ2-6; clone size: -; D gene: -; V gene: TRBV2
CDR3 DNA: TGTGCCAGCAGCTTAGCCGGGACGGGCTCTGGAAACACCATATATTTT; CDR3 protein: CASSLAGTGSGNTIYF; J gene: TRBJ1-3; clone size: -; D gene: -; V gene: TRBV7-2
CDR3 DNA: TGTGCCAGTAAAAGCTTCTATAGCACAGATACGCAGTATTTT; CDR3 protein: CASKSFYSTDTQYF; J gene: TRBJ2-3; clone size: -; D gene: -; V gene: TRBV19
CDR3 DNA: TGTGCCAGCTCCAGACAGGGGACCTTTCATTACAATGAGCAGTTCTTC; CDR3 protein: CASSRQGTFHYNEQFF; J gene: TRBJ2-1; clone size: -; D gene: TRBD1; V gene: TRBV5-6
CDR3 DNA: TGTGCCAGCAGCCCCACTGGGGGGACAGGGAATCTAGAGACCCAGTACTTC; CDR3 protein: CASSPTGGTGNLETQYF; J gene: TRBJ2-5; clone size: -; D gene: TRBD1; V gene: TRBV5-4
CDR3 DNA: TGCGCCAGCAGTGATCCGAACACTGAAGCTTTCTTT; CDR3 protein: CASSDPNTEAFF; J gene: TRBJ1-1; clone size: -; D gene: -; V gene: TRBV10-1
CDR3 DNA: TGTGCCAGCAGTGTCGGGACAGATCTCGGCTACACCTTC; CDR3 protein: CASSVGTDLGYTF; J gene: TRBJ1-2; clone size: -; D gene: TRBD1; V gene: TRBV28
CDR3 DNA: TGTGCCAGCAGCCCGCGGCTAGGTCGGGGGGTGACTGAAGCTTTCTTT; CDR3 protein: CASSPRLGRGVTEAFF; J gene: TRBJ1-1; clone size: -; D gene: -; V gene: TRBV7-9
CDR3 DNA: TGTGCCAGCACTCCTGACAGGGGGAACTATGGCTACACCTTC; CDR3 protein: CASTPDRGNYGYTF; J gene: TRBJ1-2; clone size: -; D gene: TRBD1; V gene: TRBV7-8
CDR3 DNA: TGCGCCAGCAGCCATACTATAGCGGGAGCGCACGAGCAGTACTTC; CDR3 protein: CASSHTIAGAHEQYF; J gene: TRBJ2-7; clone size: -; D gene: TRBD2; V gene: TRBV4-3
CDR3 DNA: TGTGCCAGCGTTTGGACAGGGTATGTTGAAGCTTTCTTT; CDR3 protein: CASVWTGYVEAFF; J gene: TRBJ1-1; clone size: -; D gene: TRBD1; V gene: TRBV6-5
CDR3 DNA: TGTGCCAGCTCATTCAAACCCCCACCGACAGGCCACGGGGAGCTGTTTTTT; CDR3 protein: CASSFKPPPTGHGELFF; J gene: TRBJ2-2; clone size: -; D gene: -; V gene: TRBV18
CDR3 DNA: TGTGCCAGCTCACCACCGGGGGGAAGGGTCTACAATGAGCAGTTCTTC; CDR3 protein: CASSPPGGRVYNEQFF; J gene: TRBJ2-1; clone size: -; D gene: -; V gene: TRBV18
CDR3 DNA: TGTGCCAGCAGTTACTCGATGTACACGACAAACAATGAGCAGTTCTTC; CDR3 protein: CASSYSMYTTNNEQFF; J gene: TRBJ2-1; clone size: -; D gene: -; V gene: TRBV6-5
CDR3 DNA: TGTGCCAGCAGACCGACGGGGAGGGGGTCTTACAATGAGCAGTTCTTC; CDR3 protein: CASRPTGRGSYNEQFF; J gene: TRBJ2-1; clone size: -; D gene: -; V gene: TRBV7-2
CDR3 DNA: TGCGCCAGCAGCCCCGACAGGGGAAATTCACCCCTCCACTTT; CDR3 protein: CASSPDRGNSPLHF; J gene: TRBJ1-6; clone size: -; D gene: TRBD1; V gene: TRBV4-1
CDR3 DNA: TGTGCCAGCCCCGACGCCCATAGCGGGTACCAAGAGACCCAGTACTTC; CDR3 protein: CASPDAHSGYQETQYF; J gene: TRBJ2-5; clone size: -; D gene: -; V gene: TRBV21-1
CDR3 DNA: TGTGCCAGCAGTTACCTCGCCGGGGCGGGGACCCAGTACTTC; CDR3 protein: CASSYLAGAGTQYF; J gene: TRBJ2-5; clone size: -; D gene: -; V gene: TRBV6-5
CDR3 DNA: TGTGCCAGCAGCCCCCGGGCGGGAGATACGCAGTATTTT; CDR3 protein: CASSPRAGDTQYF; J gene: TRBJ2-3; clone size: -; D gene: -; V gene: TRBV7-2
CDR3 DNA: TGTGCCAGCAGCTTGACACAGGGAGGAGGACAGCCCCAGCATTTT; CDR3 protein: CASSLTQGGGQPQHF; J gene: TRBJ1-5; clone size: -; D gene: -; V gene: TRBV7-2
CDR3 DNA: TGTGCCAGCAGCCAAAAGGGCGGGGAGCAGTACTTC; CDR3 protein: CASSQKGGEQYF; J gene: TRBJ2-7; clone size: -; D gene: -; V gene: TRBV3-1/TRBV3-2
CDR3 DNA: TGTGCCAGCAGTGGGGCCTTGAGACAGGGGAATAATTCACCCCTCCACTTT; CDR3 protein: CASSGALRQGNNSPLHF; J gene: TRBJ1-6; clone size: once; D gene: TRBD1; V gene: TRBV6-1
CDR3 DNA: TGTGCCAGCAGCCAAGGACGAGGGGGGGCAACTAATGAAAAACTGTTTTTT; CDR3 protein: CASSQGRGGATNEKLFF; J gene: TRBJ1-4; clone size: -; D gene: -; V gene: TRBV4-2
CDR3 DNA: TGTGCCAGCAGTTTCAGGGGGGGGAATGAGCAGTTCTTC; CDR3 protein: CASSFRGGNEQFF; J gene: TRBJ2-1; clone size: -; D gene: -; V gene: TRBV27
CDR3 DNA: TGTGCCAGCAGGGGACCAATGAACACTGAAGCTTTCTTT; CDR3 protein: CASRGPMNTEAFF; J gene: TRBJ1-1; clone size: -; D gene: -; V gene: TRBV11-3
CDR3 DNA: TGTGCCAGCAGCCACCCCGGGACTACTAACGGTGGGGCCAACGTCCTGACTTTC; CDR3 protein: CASSHPGTTNGGANVLTF; J gene: TRBJ2-6; clone size: -; D gene: TRBD2; V gene: TRBV16
CDR3 DNA: TGTGCCTGGACGCAGCATAGCAATCAGCCCCAGCATTTT; CDR3 protein: CAWTQHSNQPQHF; J gene: TRBJ1-5; clone size: -; D gene: -; V gene: TRBV30
CDR3 DNA: TGTGCCAGCAGTGGGGGGTCATACGAGCAGTACTTC; CDR3 protein: CASSGGSYEQYF; J gene: TRBJ2-7; clone size: -; D gene: -; V gene: TRBV2
CDR3 DNA: TGTGCCAGCAGCCAAGATGTCTCTGGGGCCAACGTCCTGACTTTC; CDR3 protein: CASSQDVSGANVLTF; J gene: TRBJ2-6; clone size: many; D gene: -; V gene: TRBV3-1/TRBV3-2
CDR3 DNA: TGTGCCACCAGCAGAGGTGGGGGGGCTTACAATGAGCAGTTCTTC; CDR3 protein: CATSRGGGAYNEQFF; J gene: TRBJ2-1; clone size: -; D gene: -; V gene: TRBV15
CDR3 DNA: TGTGCCAGCAGACCTCCGACAGGGAACTATGGCTACACCTTC; CDR3 protein: CASRPPTGNYGYTF; J gene: TRBJ1-2; clone size: -; D gene: TRBD1; V gene: TRBV28
CDR3 DNA: TGTGCCAGCAGCTTAGCCGTAGCGGGAGCCGAGCAGTACTTC; CDR3 protein: CASSLAVAGAEQYF; J gene: TRBJ2-7; clone size: -; D gene: TRBD2; V gene: TRBV11-2
CDR3 DNA: TGTGCCACCACATTGGGAGGGCACGACTATGGCTACACCTTC; CDR3 protein: CATTLGGHDYGYTF; J gene: TRBJ1-2; clone size: few; D gene: -; V gene: TRBV19
CDR3 DNA: TGTGCCAGCAGCCCCGATGGGGGCGGCACAGATACGCAGTATTTT; CDR3 protein: CASSPDGGGTDTQYF; J gene: TRBJ2-3; clone size: -; D gene: -; V gene: TRBV28
CDR3 DNA: TGTGCCAGCAGGGACTTGGTGAGGGGAAACAATGAGCAGTTCTTC; CDR3 protein: CASRDLVRGNNEQFF; J gene: TRBJ2-1; clone size: -; D gene: -; V gene: TRBV27
CDR3 DNA: TGTGCCAGCAGCCAATTCATCGGGGGATACTATGGCTACACCTTC; CDR3 protein: CASSQFIGGYYGYTF; J gene: TRBJ1-2; clone size: -; D gene: -; V gene: TRBV4-2
CDR3 DNA: TGCGCCAGCAGCCAGGATTCGTATGGCTACACCTTC; CDR3 protein: CASSQDSYGYTF; J gene: TRBJ1-2; clone size: -; D gene: -; V gene: TRBV4-1
CDR3 DNA: TGTGCCCCTCGGGGCGGGACACCCCACTACGAGCAGTACTTC; CDR3 protein: CAPRGGTPHYEQYF; J gene: TRBJ2-7; clone size: -; D gene: -; V gene: TRBV27
CDR3 DNA: TGTGCCAGCAGTTTAGAGGCAAACTCTGGAAACACCATATATTTT; CDR3 protein: CASSLEANSGNTIYF; J gene: TRBJ1-3; clone size: few; D gene: -; V gene: TRBV28
CDR3 DNA: TGTGCCAGCTCACCAAGGGGGGCCGGCACAGATACGCAGTATTTT; CDR3 protein: CASSPRGAGTDTQYF; J gene: TRBJ2-3; clone size: -; D gene: -; V gene: TRBV18
CDR3 DNA: TGTGCCAGCAGCTTCGGGACAGGGTTGATCTATGGCTACACCTTC; CDR3 protein: CASSFGTGLIYGYTF; J gene: TRBJ1-2; clone size: once; D gene: TRBD1; V gene: TRBV5-6
CDR3 DNA: TGTGCCAGCAGCCAATCGAGAGGGATACAACATGGCTACACCTTC; CDR3 protein: CASSQSRGIQHGYTF; J gene: TRBJ1-2; clone size: -; D gene: -; V gene: TRBV16
CDR3 DNA: TGTGCCAGCAGCTGGACCGGCCCTTACACTGAAGCTTTCTTT; CDR3 protein: CASSWTGPYTEAFF; J gene: TRBJ1-1; clone size: -; D gene: -; V gene: TRBV2
CDR3 DNA: TGTGCCAGCAGCTTGGGTTTCACGACCTACGAGCAGTACTTC; CDR3 protein: CASSLGFTTYEQYF; J gene: TRBJ2-7; clone size: -; D gene: -; V gene: TRBV5-6
CDR3 DNA: TGTGCCAGCAGTCCGCCCTTAGGACAGCCTCCGGATGGCTACACCTTC; CDR3 protein: CASSPPLGQPPDGYTF; J gene: TRBJ1-2; clone size: -; D gene: -; V gene: TRBV28